Each of the 12 T cell receptor beta chains below was sequenced from the same sample in a study of blood T cells in healthy people across ages. Sample-barcoded 5' priming and a J-beta primer mix drove a second PCR of about 7 to 12 cycles. TCRdb processed the 5' RACE reads anew with MiXCR; each CDR3 protein has one entry. The sample has hundreds of thousands of distinct CDR3 sequences; around 21% are singletons. The sample consisted of blood. The receptor set was obtained from a man in his 70s in good health.

This clonotype was seen more than once but under ten times. The chain recombines TRBV7-2 with TRBJ2-3, with 7 bases matching TRBD2. This CDR3 region has 17 residues. J lost 4 bases, V lost 1 base, and 11 bases had no gene match. Germline lookup yields CDR1 SGHTA and CDR2 FQGNSA. CDR3 residues: CASSLVVAAGFSDTQYF. The CDR3, as DNA: TGTGCCAGCAGCTTAGTGGTCGCAGCGGGATTTTCAGATACGCAGTATTTT.

This clonotype was counted between two and nine times. The V gene is TRBV5-5, the J gene TRBJ2-7, with D possibly matching TRBD1 (5 bases). CDR3 size: 14 residues. The V gene lost 1 base and the J gene lost 4 bases, with 12 bases spanning the gap. Germline V gene data show CDR1 as SGHKS and CDR2 as YYEKEE (reference sequence). CDR3 nucleotides: TGTGCCAGCAGCTTGCAGGGTATCACGTACGAGCAGTACTTC. This codes for CASSLQGITYEQYF.

Remarks on this clonotype: A junction boundary mismatches the germline segment, possibly from a read error. V and J are TRBV18 and TRBJ1-3; the D gene is possibly TRBD1 (5 bases). The CDR3 spans 17 residues. The germline V gene has CDR1 KGHSH and CDR2 LQKENI. As DNA, the CDR3 is TGTGCCAGCTCACCACAGTACCAGGGACTCTCTGGGAACACCATATATTTT. The encoded protein is CASSPQYQGLSGNTIYF.

The rearrangement links TRBV12-3 or TRBV12-4 to TRBJ1-2; no clear D. CDR3 length: 13 residues. V dropped 5 bases and J dropped 6 bases, with 13 bases sitting between them. In nucleotides, the CDR3 is TGTGCCAGCAGTCCCGGACGGATTCATGGCTACACCTTC. It translates to CASSPGRIHGYTF.

The table lists this clonotype with a few counts. The chain uses TRBV6-5 and TRBJ1-1, with 11 positions matching TRBD1. The CDR3 runs 18 residues. From germline, CDR1 is MNHEY and CDR2 SVGAGI. V dropped 3 bases and J dropped 4; count of bases not matched to a gene: 13. The CDR3 here is CASSYFPPGQGGGTEAFF. The CDR3 region has the DNA TGTGCCAGCAGTTATTTTCCCCCGGGACAGGGGGGTGGCACTGAAGCTTTCTTT.

The chain links TRBV28 to TRBJ2-4; the D gene is possibly TRBD2 (6 bases). Trimming shortened V by 5 bases and J by 6 bases, and 14 bases separated the two germline ends. This CDR3 is 14 amino acids long. CDR1 and CDR2 (germline): MDHEN, SYDVKM. The CDR3 here is CASSGEAKINIQYF. Written as DNA, the CDR3 is TGTGCCAGCAGTGGGGAGGCGAAGATAAACATTCAGTACTTC.

The chain couples TRBV20-1 to TRBJ2-7; maybe TRBD1 (6 bases). This CDR3 region has 13 residues. V was shortened by 3 bases and J by 3 bases, with 12 bases between the two germline ends. The V gene's germline CDR1 is DFQATT and CDR2 SNEGSKA (reference sequence). The CDR3 coding sequence is TGCAGTGCTAGGGCCGGACAGAACTACGAGCAGTACTTC. This translates into CSARAGQNYEQYF.

This clonotype showed up just a few times. The chain recombines TRBV6-1 with TRBJ1-5; 8 positions match TRBD1. The CDR3 has 15 residues. V shed 6 bases and J 5 bases; nucleotides not matched to a gene: 9. Per the germline V gene, CDR1 is MNHNS and CDR2 is SASEGT. The CDR3 loop is CASSLRGPGDQPQHF. The CDR3 DNA reads TGTGCCAGCAGCCTCAGGGGGCCAGGCGATCAGCCCCAGCATTTT.

V and J are TRBV6-2 or TRBV6-3 and TRBJ2-1, with 13 bases aligning to TRBD2. Germline loops: CDR1 MNHEY, CDR2 SVGEGT. The CDR3 extends over 16 amino acids. V shed 9 bases and J 3 bases; nucleotides not matched to a gene: 8. CDR3 region: CASKGLAGPDYNEQFF. The CDR3 DNA follows: TGTGCCAGTAAGGGACTAGCGGGACCCGACTACAATGAGCAGTTCTTC.

The chain carries TRBV5-1 and TRBJ2-5; 7 bases map to TRBD2. The J call may be faulty, since TRBJ2-7 better matches the DNA end. The CDR3 extends over 14 amino acids. Germline loops: CDR1 SGHRS, CDR2 YFSETQ. This CDR3 reads CASSPGLEYYEQYF. The CDR3 coding sequence is TGCGCCAGCAGCCCTGGACTAGAATACTACGAGCAGTACTTC.

This clonotype was seen more than once but under ten times. The V and J genes are TRBV28 and TRBJ2-5, with 7 bases aligning to TRBD1. Per the germline V gene, CDR1 is MDHEN and CDR2 is SYDVKM. The CDR3 has 14 amino acids. Trimming took 2 bases from V and 5 from J; bases not matched to a gene: 5. CDR3 loop: CASSLPRGWETQYF. The CDR3 DNA follows: TGTGCCAGCAGTTTACCCAGGGGGTGGGAGACCCAGTACTTC. The variable domain in full, completed from reference TRBV28 and TRBJ2-5, reads DVKVTQSSRYLVKRTGEKVFLECVQDMDHENMFWYRQDPGLGLRLIYFSYDVKMKEKGDIPEGYSVSREKKERFSLILESASTNQTSMYLCASSLPRGWETQYFGPGTRLLVL.

A few counts support this clonotype. The chain combines TRBV11-1 with TRBJ2-5; D not certain. The end of the DNA is better explained by TRBJ2-7, so the J call may be wrong. The germline gives CDR1 SGHAT, CDR2 FQDESV (reference sequence). The CDR3 is made up of 20 amino acids. CDR3 sequence: CASRFPSVRSLHTFHYEQYF. In nucleotides, the CDR3 is TGTGCCAGCAGATTCCCGTCTGTCAGGTCGCTACATACGTTCCACTACGAGCAGTACTTC.